This T cell receptor beta chain was profiled in a study of identical twins. Notes on the study in general: Models underestimated how often monozygotic twins shared out-of-frame TCR alpha.

This clonotype turned up a few times. Its antigen remains unidentified. Each CDR3 protein gets one entry after TCRdb re-called the 5' RACE reads with MiXCR. Counted here are 260,000 or so distinct CDR3 sequences, approximately 7.8% occurring once; the ten biggest clones make up less than 6.5%. V trimming: 1 base; J trimming: 5 bases; junction bases outside the gene matches: 4. This CDR3 is 15 amino acids long. Germline V gene data show CDR1 as MNHEY and CDR2 as SMNVEV (reference sequence). These data also featured in a second study, about yellow fever vaccine responses in identical twins. This second study notes: The T cell response to vaccination in identical twins was reportedly partly convergent and partly personalized.

This receptor was obtained from a woman between 18 and 29 years old in good health. V usage is TRBV27 and J usage is TRBJ2-7; TRBD2 matches at 11 bases. What was sequenced was CD8+ T cells sorted from blood. CDR3 DNA: TGTGCCAGCAGTTTATGGGGGACTAGCGGTAACGAGCAGTACTTC. Translated, it gives CASSLWGTSGNEQYF.